Given below is one T cell receptor beta chain in context. Its antigen target is currently unknown. Base-call qualities are not available, and no considerably larger clone is one nucleotide away. Clipping removes 8 bases from V and 7 bases from J, with 9 as the unmatched junction base count. The CDR3 holds 13 amino acids from the cysteine to the phenylalanine. Just the 39-base CDR3 DNA is kept, in frame starting at base 1. CDR1 is given as MDHEN and CDR2 as SYDVKM, both from the germline V gene. In Seattle, one collaborating source enrolled patients while the infection was active and tracked those patients longitudinally over the course of disease. Whole blood was collected in K2EDTA tubes by collaborating institutions according to the institutions' own protocols. Collaborator samples were shipped for TCRbeta analysis as frozen whole blood, isolated PBMCs, or DNA extracted from either sample type. The sample is drawn from a study of blood T cell repertoires in COVID-19 (dated by TCRdb to 2018 to 2021). Some background on the complete study: Samples covering the acute and convalescent phases of COVID-19 were provided by collaborators in the United States, Italy and Spain. Where HLA class I and class II types were available, the types were taken from metadata supplied by the sample provider, not from assay-based typing. Subjects who had been exposed to COVID-19, were actively infected with it, or had recovered from it provided the deeply sampled blood TCRbeta repertoires that made up the dataset. Samples came from the ongoing ImmuneRACE study (first 160 participants) plus 1,254 subjects from 6 global collaborators. A de-identified subject ID, COVID-19 status, age in years and sex were almost always included in the sample metadata. The material from the prospective study consisted of cDNA or gDNA derived from T cells, B-cell-depleted T cells, or PBMCs. The repertoires were released in a freely available public database meant as a resource for research on the immune response to SARS-CoV-2. The full study reports these points: How much clinical and demographic metadata was included differed by source and by participant, and the metadata was provided uncurated.

The immunoSEQ Assay, a bias-controlled multiplex PCR, was used to amplify TCRbeta CDR3 regions from genomic DNA. Per the original workflow: Nucleated cell counts per sample were estimated from amplification of reference gene primers within the assay. To quantify the absolute abundance of each unique TCRbeta CDR3 rearrangement, sequence reads were collapsed and filtered. For each sample, productive Simpson clonality was calculated as the square root of Simpson's diversity index across productive rearrangements. TCRdb took over this immuneACCESS table, retaining in-frame rearrangements with V and J assigned. Such tables are incomplete; in checked studies, under half of the missing clones stem from an unresolved V gene, and the remainder is unexplained. From that table come the V and J calls and clone size; the DNA was used to work out D and trimming. For this sample the table gives 55,000 to 65,000 clones, of which roughly 89% were detected only once. The ten largest account for around two fifths of the sample.

The TCR originated in a woman in her sixties with COVID-19, enrolled during active disease. The sequenced sample consisted of peripheral blood. The chain uses TRBV28 and TRBJ1-1; the junction holds 8 bases that match TRBD1. The sequenced DNA is TGTGCCAGCGCGTATTCGACAGGGGATGAAGCTTTCTTT. Translated, it reads CASAYSTGDEAFF.